Listed below are T cell receptor beta chains from one sample, sequenced in a study of response to subunit inactivated influenza vaccine. TCRdb re-derived calls from the RT-PCR reads in MiXCR, one entry per CDR3 protein. The table lists more than 550,000 distinct CDR3 sequences, roughly 12% of them singletons. The sequences come from PBMCs from blood, collected on the day of vaccination. These receptors all come from a man between 50 and 59 years old who received an inactivated influenza vaccine. The CDR3 runs from the conserved cysteine through the conserved F or W. A D gene is named only where the DNA matches it firmly. Clone sizes are given selectively: once, few, many, or a class where the clone is expanded.

>.|TRBJ2-5|.|TRBV2
TGTGCCAGCAGTGACGGTCGACAGCTACAAGAGACCCAGTACTTC
CASSDGRQLQETQYF
>.|TRBJ2-1|.|TRBV30
TGTGCCTGGAGCCGGGGGAGACACAATGAGCAGTTCTTC
CAWSRGRHNEQFF
>.|TRBJ1-5|.|TRBV7-9
TGTGCCAGCAGCTTATTGGATAACAATCAGCCCCAGCATTTT
CASSLLDNNQPQHF
>.|TRBJ2-1|.|TRBV7-3
TGTGCCAGCAGCTTAAGTTCATGGCCGATTGAAGACAATGAGCAGTTCTTC
CASSLSSWPIEDNEQFF
>TRBD1|TRBJ1-1|.|TRBV12-3/TRBV12-4
TGTGCCAGCAGCTTCGGACAGGGTGACACTGAAGCTTTCTTT
CASSFGQGDTEAFF
>.|TRBJ1-2|few|TRBV7-8
TGTGCCAGCAGCTTAGACCCGAGGAATGGCTACACCTTC
CASSLDPRNGYTF
>.|TRBJ1-5|few|TRBV20-1
TGCAGTGCTAGTCCAGGAGACATAAATCAGCCCCAGCATTTT
CSASPGDINQPQHF
>.|TRBJ1-6|.|TRBV10-2
TGCGCCAGTACCGAAGGATTCGGGGGGAACTCACCCCTCCACTTT
CASTEGFGGNSPLHF
>.|TRBJ1-2|.|TRBV7-9
TGTGCCAGCAGCTTAGCGACAGTCTATGGCTACACCTTC
CASSLATVYGYTF
>.|TRBJ2-1|few|TRBV10-3
TGTGCCATCAGTCCTTCGGAGGGGGTCGGTGAGCAGTTCTTC
CAISPSEGVGEQFF
>TRBD2|TRBJ2-1|few|TRBV18
TGTGCCAGCTCACCACCTAATACCGGACTAGCGGGAAAGGATGAGCAGTTCTTC
CASSPPNTGLAGKDEQFF
>.|TRBJ1-2|few|TRBV7-8
TGTGCCAGCAGCTTAGCCCAGGGACGAGGGGATGGCTACACCTTC
CASSLAQGRGDGYTF
>TRBD1|TRBJ1-5|few|TRBV7-8
TGTGCCAGCAGCTCCTTAGGACAGGGCCAGCCCCAGCATTTT
CASSSLGQGQPQHF
>.|TRBJ2-3|.|TRBV29-1
TGCAGCGCCCCAGGACGGGTCACAGATACGCAGTATTTT
CSAPGRVTDTQYF
>TRBD1|TRBJ2-7|.|TRBV10-3
TGTGCCACCGTGGGGACAGGGTCCTACGAGCAGTACTTC
CATVGTGSYEQYF
>.|TRBJ2-1|few|TRBV6-2/TRBV6-3
TGTGCCAGCAGTTACTTATCCGGCTACACCTCCTACAATGAGCAGTTCTTC
CASSYLSGYTSYNEQFF
>.|TRBJ2-2|.|TRBV21-1
TGTGCCAGCAGCAAAGATAACGGAAGGCTAGCGGCGAACACCGGGGAGCTGTTTTTT
CASSKDNGRLAANTGELFF
>.|TRBJ2-3|.|TRBV20-1
TGCAGTGCTACGAGCCCCCCAGCCCCTTCCACAGATACGCAGTATTTT
CSATSPPAPSTDTQYF
>.|TRBJ1-2|few|TRBV6-1
TGTGCCAGCAGTCTAACGATCGACAGGAACTATGGCTACACCTTC
CASSLTIDRNYGYTF
>TRBD1|TRBJ2-7|.|TRBV11-2
TGTGCCAGCAGCGCGGGACAGGGATTGAGGCCCTCTAACTACGAGCAGTACTTC
CASSAGQGLRPSNYEQYF
>.|TRBJ2-7|many|TRBV10-3
TGTGCCATCAGTAAGGACGTGGGCGAGCAGTACTTC
CAISKDVGEQYF
>TRBD2|TRBJ2-3|few|TRBV28
TGTGCCAGCAGTGGGAGGGTAGGGGCGACAGATACGCAGTATTTT
CASSGRVGATDTQYF
>TRBD2|TRBJ2-5|many|TRBV12-3/TRBV12-4
TGTGCCAGCAGCTCAACCCGGGGGGGGGCCCAGGACCAGTACTTC
CASSSTRGGAQDQYF
>TRBD1|TRBJ2-4|few|TRBV7-2
TGTGCCAGCAGCCTCCGGGACAGGTCCGCACTTCAGTACTTC
CASSLRDRSALQYF
>TRBD1|TRBJ2-5|.|TRBV12-3/TRBV12-4
TGTGCCAGCAAACCTAGACCGGGACAGGGTCGAGAGACCCAGTACTTC
CASKPRPGQGRETQYF
>.|TRBJ1-4|many|TRBV20-1
TGCAGTGCTATTATGGGGACTAATGAAAAACTGTTTTTT
CSAIMGTNEKLFF
>.|TRBJ2-7|.|TRBV6-2/TRBV6-3
TGTGCCAGCAGTTACTCGAGACAGGTGGCTTCCGAGCAGTACTTC
CASSYSRQVASEQYF
>.|TRBJ2-4|few|TRBV12-3/TRBV12-4
TGTGCCAGCAGGGAAGCCAAAAACATTCAGTACTTC
CASREAKNIQYF
>.|TRBJ1-2|once|TRBV12-3/TRBV12-4
TGTGCCAGCAGTTTAGAAGGCGGCTCCCTCGGATATGGCTACACCTTC
CASSLEGGSLGYGYTF
>.|TRBJ2-3|.|TRBV10-2
TGCGCCAGCAGAACAAGCTGGGGTGCTAGTGGCACAGATACGCAGTATTTT
CASRTSWGASGTDTQYF
>TRBD1|TRBJ1-1|.|TRBV7-9
TGTGCCAGCAGCCCGCCGGGACAGGGGGCTGTTGAAGCTTTCTTT
CASSPPGQGAVEAFF
>.|TRBJ2-7|.|TRBV28
TGTGCCAGCAGGGGGGGTGGAGGGAAAGGCAACGAGCAGTACTTC
CASRGGGGKGNEQYF
>.|TRBJ2-7|many|TRBV5-6
TGTGCCAGCAGCCTAACGGTAACAGTCTACGAGCAGTACTTC
CASSLTVTVYEQYF
>.|TRBJ1-6|many|TRBV10-3
TGTGCCATCAGTCGACAGAATAATTCACCCCTCCACTTT
CAISRQNNSPLHF
>TRBD2|TRBJ2-7|few|TRBV4-3
TGCGCCAGCAGCCAAGGGACTAGCGGGCCCTACGAGCAGTACTTC
CASSQGTSGPYEQYF
>TRBD1|TRBJ1-6|.|TRBV7-2
TGTGCCAGCAGCTCGGACAGGGGAAGTTCTAATTCACCCCTCCACTTT
CASSSDRGSSNSPLHF
>.|TRBJ2-7|.|TRBV6-1
TGTGCCAGCGGACCGGGACACTCCTACGAGCAGTACTTC
CASGPGHSYEQYF
>TRBD1|TRBJ2-3|few|TRBV5-1
TGCGCCAGCAGCATCGACAGGGCAGATACGCAGTATTTT
CASSIDRADTQYF
>.|TRBJ2-1|.|TRBV4-2
TGTGCCAGCAGCCAAGTTACCGCGGCCCCCAATGAGCAGTTCTTC
CASSQVTAAPNEQFF
>TRBD2|TRBJ2-3|few|TRBV29-1
TGCAGCGTACGACTAGCGGGGGGACCAGATACGCAGTATTTT
CSVRLAGGPDTQYF
>.|TRBJ2-1|.|TRBV20-1
TGCAGTGCGCGACTAGGGGGAGGGGGTGAGCAGTTCTTC
CSARLGGGGEQFF
>.|TRBJ2-3|many|TRBV20-1
TGCAGTGCCGGCGGGTCAGGGTTTAGAGATACGCAGTATTTT
CSAGGSGFRDTQYF
>.|TRBJ2-1|.|TRBV12-3/TRBV12-4
TGTGCCAGCTCAACCATAGATATCCCCCTAAACAATGAGCAGTTCTTC
CASSTIDIPLNNEQFF
>.|TRBJ2-2|few|TRBV6-2/TRBV6-3
TGTGCCAGCAGTGCAGCTGGGGGCACCGGGGAGCTGTTTTTT
CASSAAGGTGELFF
>.|TRBJ2-7|.|TRBV5-1
TGCGCCAGTGCTCAGCGGAACTCCTACGAGCAGTACTTC
CASAQRNSYEQYF
>TRBD1|TRBJ1-5|many|TRBV27
TGTGCCAGCAGTCCATATATCTGGACAGGGGATAGCAATCAGCCCCAGCATTTT
CASSPYIWTGDSNQPQHF
>.|TRBJ1-5|.|TRBV5-1
TGCGCCAGCAGCTTGGAGGGGCGGGATCAGCCCCAGCATTTT
CASSLEGRDQPQHF
>.|TRBJ2-7|.|TRBV15
TGTGCCACCAGTCATCAGGGGCTTTACGAGCAGTACTTC
CATSHQGLYEQYF
>.|TRBJ2-1|.|TRBV2
TGTGCCAGCAGTGAATTACGAGTCCGCTACAATGAGCAGTTCTTC
CASSELRVRYNEQFF
>.|TRBJ2-5|many|TRBV18
TGTGCCAGCTCACCTGTACAGAAAGAGACCCAGTACTTC
CASSPVQKETQYF
>.|TRBJ2-7|.|TRBV4-1
TGCGCCAGCAGCCAAGGCTCCAGGAACGAGCAGTACTTC
CASSQGSRNEQYF
>TRBD1|TRBJ1-4|few|TRBV15
TGTGCCACCAGCAGGGGACAGAATAATGAAAAACTGTTTTTT
CATSRGQNNEKLFF